The source of this TCR beta chain is a study of T-cell memory formation after mild COVID-19. Overall study context: TCR clusters showed largely donor specificity. Findings and limits, study-wide: Whereas later expanders leaned CD4+, clones contracting day 15 to 85 showed a balanced CD4/CD8 makeup. Memory cells collected pre-infection included some clones that later responded, suggesting cross-reactive memory joined.

The CDR3 extends over 20 amino acids. V was shortened by 1 base and J by 0 bases, with 22 bases between the two germline ends. In germline, CDR1 is MGHRA, CDR2 YSYEKL. This clonotype appeared a few times. Its antigen is not identified. In TCRdb, the 5' RACE reads were re-called with MiXCR into one record per CDR3 protein. This sample has roughly 370,000 distinct CDR3 sequences, with about a sixth found just once. The rearrangement links TRBV4-1 to TRBJ1-5; D is undetermined. This receptor was taken from a man aged 18 to 29 who had mild COVID-19 (a few samples of this study predate the infection). Cell type and time point are not known. Sequenced: PBMCs or a T cell subset sorted from them (not recorded which). The CDR3 bases are TGCGCCAGCAGCCAAGGAACCCTAGCCGGCCCACGGTATAGCAATCAGCCCCAGCATTTT. It translates to CASSQGTLAGPRYSNQPQHF.